The next 29 T cell receptor beta chains were all read from a single sample in a study of blood T cell repertoires in COVID-19. TCRdb's copy holds only in-frame clones and misses some; the assay was immunoSEQ multiplex PCR. The data contain roughly 140,000 clones, under 90% of them singletons. Sequencing input: peripheral blood. The receptors here all came from a woman at least 80 years old in a cohort sampled during active or convalescent COVID-19.

The V and J genes are TRBV2 and TRBJ1-1; D remains ambiguous. Germline assignment: CDR1 SNHLY and CDR2 FYNNEI. Trimming took 7 bases from V and 3 from J, leaving 6 bases between them. The CDR3 has 11 amino acids. CDR3 protein: CASNTYTEAFF. The CDR3 coding sequence is TGTGCCAGCAACACGTACACTGAAGCTTTCTTT.

This sequence joins TRBV4-1 and TRBJ1-2; D is unclear. This CDR3 is built from 12 residues. V was trimmed by 1 base and J by 8 bases, leaving 8 bases between them. Germline V CDR1 and CDR2: MGHRA, YSYEKL. CDR3 residues: CASSQVGGGYTF. CDR3 bases: TGCGCCAGCAGCCAAGTAGGCGGAGGCTACACCTTC.

V gene TRBV9 combines with J gene TRBJ2-3; D is undetermined. There are 14 residues in the CDR3. CDR1 is SGDLS and CDR2 is YYNGEE in the germline V gene. Deletions cut 1 base from V and 4 bases from J, with 10 bases between. The CDR3 DNA reads as TGTGCCAGCAGCGTAAACTACCCCCCAGATACGCAGTATTTT. Amino acid sequence: CASSVNYPPDTQYF.

This clone was detected only once. This chain links TRBV5-6 with TRBJ1-4; no definite D call. V gave up 0 bases and J gave up 7 bases, with 4 bases separating them. The CDR3 contains 12 residues. Germline V CDR1 and CDR2: SGHDT, YYEEEE. For the CDR3, the DNA is TGTGCCAGCAGCTTGGGGGCTGAAAAACTGTTTTTT. Its translation: CASSLGAEKLFF.

The gene calls are TRBV10-3 and TRBJ1-2, with D possibly TRBD1 on 5 matching bases. V was clipped by 8 bases and J by 4 bases, with 14 bases between them. The CDR3 has 13 amino acids. In germline, CDR1 is ENHRY, CDR2 SYGVKD. CDR3 DNA sequence: TGTGCCATCGAGGCGGACACTTCCTATGGCTACACCTTC. Translated: CAIEADTSYGYTF.

This clone was recorded only once. The V call is TRBV6-5, the J call TRBJ1-1; 8 positions agree with TRBD1. From germline, CDR1 is MNHEY and CDR2 SVGAGI. CDR3 length: 13 amino acids. V gave up 4 bases and J gave up 4 bases; unmatched junction bases: 2. The CDR3 coding sequence is TGTGCCAGCAGTTCACAGGGGGTCACTGAAGCTTTCTTT. This codes for CASSSQGVTEAFF.

The chain has TRBV7-9 and TRBJ2-3, with D possibly matching TRBD2 (5 bases). CDR1 is SEHNR and CDR2 is FQNEAQ in the germline V gene (reference sequence). V lost 2 bases and J lost 5, with 8 bases in between. This CDR3 contains 13 residues. The CDR3 sequence is CASSLTAGDTQYF. The CDR3 DNA reads as TGTGCCAGCAGCTTAACGGCGGGAGATACGCAGTATTTT.

The chain carries TRBV2 and TRBJ2-7; no clear D. The CDR3 spans 12 residues. V lost 6 bases to trimming and J lost 1 base, with 7 bases between them. The V gene's germline CDR1 is SNHLY and CDR2 FYNNEI. The DNA for the CDR3 is TGTGCCAGCAGGCCCAGATCCTACGAGCAGTACTTC. This sequence encodes CASRPRSYEQYF.

The chain is built from TRBV3-1 (or the pseudogene TRBV3-2) and TRBJ2-6, with TRBD1 matching over 9 bases. Germline trimming cut 4 bases from V and 2 bases from J; bases unmatched to any gene: 9. The germline V gene has CDR1 LGHDT and CDR2 YNNKEL (reference sequence). The CDR3 is made up of 18 amino acids. In DNA, the CDR3 is TGTGCCAGCAGCCGAGCCGGGACAGGGATCCCTGGGGCCAACGTCCTGACTTTC. Its protein is CASSRAGTGIPGANVLTF.

This clone was detected only a few times. The chain combines TRBV9 with TRBJ2-3; tentatively, D is TRBD2 (5 bases). The CDR3 has 16 amino acids. Trimming took off 4 bases at V and 3 bases at J, with 18 bases between the two ends. The germline CDR1 and CDR2 sequences are SGDLS and YYNGEE. The CDR3 DNA follows: TGTGCCAGCAGCTCAGAATTACTAGAGGTGACAGATACGCAGTATTTT. Amino acids: CASSSELLEVTDTQYF.

The chain employs TRBV13 and TRBJ1-3; 8 positions match TRBD1. The CDR3 consists of 13 residues. V trimming: 4 bases; J trimming: 4 bases; junction bases outside the gene matches: 0. The germline V gene has CDR1 PRHDT and CDR2 FYEKMQ (reference sequence). The CDR3 is CASSWTGGNTIYF. CDR3 nucleotide sequence: TGTGCCAGCAGCTGGACAGGGGGAAACACCATATATTTT.

The J gene is TRBJ2-5, the V gene TRBV6-5, with TRBD2 identical over 7 bases. The CDR3 totals 12 residues. CDR1 MNHEY and CDR2 SVGAGI come from the germline V gene. V was pared by 8 bases and J by 4 bases, with 4 bases of the junction left unmatched. As DNA, the CDR3 is TGTGCCAGCCGCACGGGGGGAGAGACCCAGTACTTC. Amino acids: CASRTGGETQYF.

The sample holds many counts of this clone. V gene TRBV7-3 combines with J gene TRBJ2-2; TRBD1 is a possible D gene (5 bases). V dropped 5 bases and J dropped 2 bases, with 15 bases sitting between them. The CDR3 consists of 16 residues. Germline V gene lookup returns CDR1 SGHTA and CDR2 FQGTGA. CDR3 region: CASSRTGHLNTGELFF. Written as DNA, the CDR3 is TGTGCCAGCAGCCGAACCGGACACCTAAACACCGGGGAGCTGTTTTTT.

This chain joins TRBV7-9 and TRBJ1-1; D remains unclear. The germline CDR1 and CDR2 sequences are SEHNR and FQNEAQ (reference sequence). Trimming removed 5 bases at V and 4 bases at J, with 11 bases between. This CDR3 is built from 13 residues. CDR3: CASSHPKSTEAFF. Written as DNA, the CDR3 is TGTGCCAGCAGCCATCCCAAGAGCACTGAAGCTTTCTTT.

The chain has TRBV19 and TRBJ1-3; 8 bases align to TRBD1. Germline CDR1 and CDR2: LNHDA and SQIVND (reference sequence). This CDR3 has 16 amino acids. Trimming cost V 7 bases and J 0 bases; bases outside gene matches: 8. The CDR3 reads CASTRDRKVSGNTIYF. The CDR3 bases are TGTGCCAGTACTCGGGACAGGAAGGTCTCTGGAAACACCATATATTTT. Based on the CDR3 plus reference TRBV19 and TRBJ1-3, the full variable domain is DGGITQSPKYLFRKEGQNVTLSCEQNLNHDAMYWYRQDPGQGLRLIYYSQIVNDFQKGDIAEGYSVSREKKESFPLTVTSAQKNPTAFYLCASTRDRKVSGNTIYFGEGSWLTVV.

This rearrangement joins TRBV29-1 to TRBJ1-1, with D possibly TRBD1 on 6 matching bases. Germline CDR1 and CDR2: SQVTM and ANQGSEA. Trimming cost V 7 bases and J 0 bases, with 9 bases left between them. The CDR3 is 12 amino acids. The CDR3 loop is CSADSMNTEAFF. DNA of the CDR3: TGCAGCGCGGACAGCATGAACACTGAAGCTTTCTTT.

The table lists this clone with a count of one. The chain is built from TRBV7-3 and TRBJ2-2; D ambiguous. The CDR3 runs 15 residues. The germline gives CDR1 SGHTA, CDR2 FQGTGA. Trimming removed 0 bases at V and 6 bases at J, with 11 bases between. The CDR3 region has the DNA TGTGCCAGCAGCTTAACGGCTAGTGGTTCCGGGGAGCTGTTTTTT. This gives the protein CASSLTASGSGELFF.

The rearrangement uses TRBV30 and TRBJ1-1; D is perhaps TRBD1 (6 bases). V lost 1 base, J lost 1 base, and 19 bases lay in between. Germline V gene data show CDR1 as GTSNPN and CDR2 as SVGIG (reference sequence). CDR3 length equals 17 residues. CDR3 protein: CAWSDEEYQTGNTEAFF. DNA for the CDR3: TGTGCCTGGAGTGACGAAGAATACCAGACAGGGAACACTGAAGCTTTCTTT.

The V and J genes are TRBV5-1 and TRBJ2-5, with TRBD2 identical over 9 bases. Germline V gives CDR1 SGHRS, CDR2 YFSETQ. This CDR3 contains 14 residues. V was clipped by 2 bases and J by 5 bases; unmatched bases: 4. DNA for the CDR3: TGCGCCAGCAGCTTTAGCGGGGGAGGGGAGACCCAGTACTTC. Protein sequence: CASSFSGGGETQYF.

V is TRBV9 and J is TRBJ1-4; D not certain. V was trimmed by 1 base and J by 7 bases, leaving 14 bases between them. The CDR3 has 15 residues. CDR1 and CDR2 from the germline V gene are SGDLS and YYNGEE. The CDR3 sequence is CASSVSAMFPEKLFF. Here the CDR3 DNA reads TGTGCCAGCAGCGTATCTGCGATGTTTCCTGAAAAACTGTTTTTT. The full variable domain, in which reference TRBV9 and TRBJ1-4 provide the parts outside the CDR3, is DSGVTQTPKHLITATGQRVTLRCSPRSGDLSVYWYQQSLDQGLQFLIQYYNGEERAKGNILERFSAQQFPDLHSELNLSSLELGDSALYFCASSVSAMFPEKLFFGSGTQLSVL.

This chain joins TRBV10-3 and TRBJ1-6, with 8 nucleotides matching TRBD1. CDR1 is ENHRY, CDR2 SYGVKD, per germline. V shed 6 bases, J shed 7 bases, and the junction held 5 bases outside the gene matches. This CDR3 is 14 amino acids long. The CDR3 is CAIRRGQANSPLHF. The CDR3 nucleotides read TGTGCCATCAGAAGGGGACAGGCCAATTCACCCCTCCACTTT.

This clone was recorded once. The J gene is TRBJ2-3, the V gene TRBV19, with 7 bases fitting TRBD2. CDR3 length: 15 residues. The V segment lost 3 bases and the J segment 1 base; nucleotides outside the gene matches: 4. CDR1 and CDR2 (germline): LNHDA, SQIVND (reference sequence). The CDR3 here is CASSIAGDRTDTQYF. The CDR3 DNA reads TGTGCCAGTAGTATTGCGGGGGATCGCACAGATACGCAGTATTTT.

The chain carries TRBV3-1 (or the pseudogene TRBV3-2) and TRBJ1-2; possible D gene TRBD1, 6 bases. Germline V gene lookup returns CDR1 LGHDT and CDR2 YNNKEL (reference sequence). The CDR3 length is 15 residues. The ends were cut back, 3 bases at V and 1 base at J, with 12 bases in the middle. The CDR3 here is CASSQTQGGNYGYTF. In DNA form, the CDR3 reads TGTGCCAGCAGCCAGACCCAAGGGGGTAACTATGGCTACACCTTC.

This chain uses TRBV6-5 with TRBJ1-5; TRBD1 agrees at 9 bases. Germline-derived CDR1 and CDR2 are MNHEY and SVGAGI. The CDR3 spans 15 residues. Germline trimming cut 6 bases from V and 4 bases from J; bases unmatched to any gene: 7. CDR3 loop: CASRLTGGGNQPQHF. The DNA for the CDR3 is TGTGCCAGCAGGCTCACAGGGGGCGGGAATCAGCCCCAGCATTTT.

V gene TRBV7-3 combines with J gene TRBJ1-3; 7 nucleotides match TRBD1. Trimming removed 5 bases from V and 4 bases from J; junction bases left unmatched: 5. This CDR3 contains 14 residues. The germline V gene encodes CDR1 SGHTA and CDR2 FQGTGA. CDR3 region: CASSAGTAGNTIYF. The CDR3 DNA sequence: TGTGCCAGCAGCGCCGGGACAGCGGGAAACACCATATATTTT.

V gene TRBV13 combines with J gene TRBJ2-7; D is unclear. Trimming pared 1 base from V and 2 bases from J, leaving 15 bases between. This CDR3 region has 16 residues. The V gene's germline CDR1 is PRHDT and CDR2 FYEKMQ (reference sequence). CDR3 amino acids: CASSLDRYRLPYEQYF. CDR3 DNA: TGTGCCAGCAGCTTAGATCGGTATCGACTCCCCTACGAGCAGTACTTC.

The genes are TRBV19 and TRBJ2-4, with D perhaps TRBD2 (5 bases). The CDR3 spans 12 residues. Germline CDR1 LNHDA, CDR2 SQIVND (reference sequence). V was cut by 3 bases and J by 5 bases, with 5 bases left in between. The CDR3 is CASSIGENIQYF. In DNA, the CDR3 is TGTGCCAGTAGTATCGGGGAAAACATTCAGTACTTC.

The chain carries TRBV20-1 and TRBJ1-2; no reliable D call. This CDR3 region has 10 residues. The V gene's germline CDR1 is DFQATT and CDR2 SNEGSKA (reference sequence). V was pared by 6 bases and J by 4 bases, with 6 bases between. The chain's CDR3 is CSAIIYGYTF. The CDR3 DNA is TGCAGTGCAATAATCTATGGCTACACCTTC.

This clone was seen more than once but under ten times. The chain joins TRBV19 to TRBJ1-2, with a weak D call TRBD1 (5 bases). The germline V gene encodes CDR1 LNHDA and CDR2 SQIVND (reference sequence). The CDR3 is 15 residues long. V lost 5 bases to trimming and J lost 1 base, with 14 bases between them. The CDR3 DNA is TGTGCCAGTAGTGAAACAGGCTGGATTAACTATGGCTACACCTTC. Amino acid sequence: CASSETGWINYGYTF.